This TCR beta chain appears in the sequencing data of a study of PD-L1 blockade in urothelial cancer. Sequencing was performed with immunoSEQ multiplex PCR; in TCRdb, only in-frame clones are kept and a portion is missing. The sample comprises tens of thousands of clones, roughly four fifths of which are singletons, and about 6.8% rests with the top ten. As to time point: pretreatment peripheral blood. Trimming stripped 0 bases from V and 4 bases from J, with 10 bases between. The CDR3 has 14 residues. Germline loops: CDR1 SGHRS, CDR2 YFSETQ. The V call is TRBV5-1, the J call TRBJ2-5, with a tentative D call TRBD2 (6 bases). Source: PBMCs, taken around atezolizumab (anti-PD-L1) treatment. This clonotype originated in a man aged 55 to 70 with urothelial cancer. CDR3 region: CASSLAGVGETQYF. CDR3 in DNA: TGCGCCAGCAGCTTGGCGGGGGTTGGAGAGACCCAGTACTTC.